This T cell receptor beta chain was recovered during a study of control samples from healthy donors and cancer patients. Germline V lookup: CDR1 SGHAT, CDR2 FQNNGV. Trimming took 7 bases from V and 12 from J, leaving 16 bases between them. The CDR3 contains 12 residues. Generated by immunoSEQ multiplex PCR, the TCRdb table keeps only in-frame clones and is missing some. The data hold approximately 40,000 clones, with around nine tenths observed a single time. Sequencing was carried out using blood. This TCR was sampled from a woman aged 45 to 65 in good health. The chain joins TRBV11-2 to TRBJ1-3; unclear D gene. The CDR3 here is CASNTSPGDIYF. The CDR3 nucleotides are TGTGCCAGCAACACATCCCCCGGGGACATATATTTT.